This T cell receptor beta chain was documented in a study of CD8 T cells in ankylosing spondylitis. Study-wide results and limits: Apparently characteristic of ankylosing spondylitis blood was a TCR beta motif (eight highly homologous variants). Relatively scarce in peripheral blood, disease-linked clones were CD8+. Researchers reportedly found disease-linked clones significantly enriched in matched ankylosing spondylitis synovial fluid.

In its sample, this clonotype was seen many times. As yet, its antigen is unknown. Quantitative 5'-RACE with molecular barcodes was used to make the TCR beta libraries. TCRdb reprocessed the 5' RACE reads with MiXCR, giving one entry per CDR3 protein. The table lists more than 250,000 distinct CDR3 sequences, 11% of them singletons. Germline CDR1 reads MDHEN; CDR2 reads SYDVKM. CDR3 length: 13 amino acids. Trimming left V 7 bases short and J 4 bases short, with 13 bases between. The sequence came from a female donor with ankylosing spondylitis or in good health (not recorded which). The sequencing sample was made of blood, either unsorted or a sorted T cell fraction (not recorded which). This chain links TRBV28 with TRBJ1-2, with a weak D call TRBD1 (5 bases). The CDR3 coding sequence is TGTGCCAGCAATTCTATCAGGGTCTATGGCTACACCTTC. It yields the protein CASNSIRVYGYTF.